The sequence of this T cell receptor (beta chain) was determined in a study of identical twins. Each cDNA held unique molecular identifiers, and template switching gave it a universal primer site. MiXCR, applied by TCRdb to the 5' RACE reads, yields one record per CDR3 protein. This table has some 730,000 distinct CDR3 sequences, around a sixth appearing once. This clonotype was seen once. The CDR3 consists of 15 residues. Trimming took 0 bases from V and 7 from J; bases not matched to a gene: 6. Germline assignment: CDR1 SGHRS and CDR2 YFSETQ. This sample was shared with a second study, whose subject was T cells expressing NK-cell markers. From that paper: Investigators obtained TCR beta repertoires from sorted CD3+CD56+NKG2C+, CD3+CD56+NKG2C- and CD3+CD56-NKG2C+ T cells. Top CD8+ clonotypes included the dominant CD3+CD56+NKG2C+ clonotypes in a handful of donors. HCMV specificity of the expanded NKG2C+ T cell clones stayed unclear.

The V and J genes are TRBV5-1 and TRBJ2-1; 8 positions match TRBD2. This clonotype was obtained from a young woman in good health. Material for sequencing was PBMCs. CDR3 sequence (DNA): TGCGCCAGCAGCTTGGCGGGGGAGCGGGGGAATGAGCAGTTCTTC. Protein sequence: CASSLAGERGNEQFF.